Below are 11 T cell receptor beta chains sequenced from a single sample in a study of cytomegalovirus exposure and HLA in healthy donors (dated by TCRdb to 2016 to 2017). Library generation was performed with the immunoSEQ multiplex PCR assay. A mixture of 60 forward primers for TCR Vbeta segments and 13 reverse primers for TCR Jbeta segments was used in the multiplex PCR. Here the immuneACCESS table is served through TCRdb, limited to in-frame sequences with V and J called. Missing clones are a known gap in these copies; in checked studies unresolved V genes cover under half, and the rest lacks a known reason. The sample includes 90,000 to 100,000 clones, with roughly 77% observed a single time. The ten largest clonotypes hold approximately 1.3% of the sample. Sequenced: PBMCs. The receptor set was obtained from a man aged 40-50 years in good health and CMV-seronegative.

The V and J genes are TRBV5-6 and TRBJ1-4, with a possible D match to TRBD1 (6 bases). The CDR3 has 14 amino acids. Looked up from germline, CDR1 is SGHDT and CDR2 is YYEEEE. V dropped 4 bases and J dropped 6 bases, with 13 bases sitting between them. The CDR3 nucleotides are TGTGCCAGCAGCCCAAAGGACAGATATGAAAAACTGTTTTTT. Translated, it gives CASSPKDRYEKLFF.

The chain links TRBV30 to TRBJ1-3; D unclear. CDR3 length: 14 amino acids. Germline CDR1 GTSNPN, CDR2 SVGIG (reference sequence). V lost 4 bases and J lost 0, with 10 bases in between. The CDR3 protein is CAWKVGSSGNTIYF. The DNA of the CDR3 is TGTGCCTGGAAGGTTGGGAGCTCTGGAAACACCATATATTTT.

A word on this clone: This specimen includes other DNA sequences encoding the same CDR3. V and J are TRBV7-9 and TRBJ2-5; D call uncertain. Trimming shortened V by 5 bases and J by 2 bases, and 12 bases separated the two germline ends. The CDR3 consists of 14 residues. Per germline, CDR1 SEHNR and CDR2 FQNEAQ (reference sequence). The CDR3 sequence is CASSPGQYQETQYF. The CDR3 DNA reads TGTGCCAGCAGCCCTGGGCAGTATCAAGAGACCCAGTACTTC.

The chain combines TRBV5-8 with TRBJ2-5; maybe TRBD2 (6 bases). CDR1 and CDR2 from the germline V gene are SGHTS and YDEGEE. V was pared by 4 bases and J by 2 bases, with 15 bases between. The CDR3 loop spans 15 amino acids. As DNA, the CDR3 is TGTGCCAGCAGCCTGGGGACTGGGCTACAAGAGACCCAGTACTTC. Translation gives CASSLGTGLQETQYF.

The chain recombines TRBV18 with TRBJ1-1; 9 bases fit TRBD1. Trimming took 2 bases from V and 2 from J; bases not matched to a gene: 0. CDR3 length: 14 residues. Germline loops: CDR1 KGHSH, CDR2 LQKENI. CDR3 nucleotide sequence: TGTGCCAGCTCACCAACAGGGGGCAACACTGAAGCTTTCTTT. It codes for CASSPTGGNTEAFF. The whole variable domain, remainder taken from reference TRBV18 and TRBJ1-1, is NAGVMQNPRHLVRRRGQEARLRCSPMKGHSHVYWYRQLPEEGLKFMVYLQKENIIDESGMPKERFSAEFPKEGPSILRIQQVVRGDSAAYFCASSPTGGNTEAFFGQGTRLTVV.

The rearrangement links TRBV5-6 to TRBJ2-7; perhaps TRBD2 as D (6 bases). CDR1 and CDR2 (germline): SGHDT, YYEEEE. The CDR3 loop spans 15 amino acids. The ends were cut back, 4 bases at V and 3 bases at J, with 17 bases in the middle. The CDR3 sequence: CASSETKVEGYEQYF. The CDR3 DNA follows: TGTGCCAGCAGCGAAACCAAGGTGGAGGGCTACGAGCAGTACTTC.

V gene TRBV27 combines with J gene TRBJ2-5, with D maybe TRBD1 (6 bases). The CDR3 has 15 amino acids. CDR1 is MNHEY, CDR2 SMNVEV, per germline (reference sequence). V was trimmed by 4 bases and J by 2 bases, leaving 14 bases between them. CDR3 amino acids: CASSSYRDNQETQYF. Here the CDR3 DNA reads TGTGCCAGCAGTTCCTACCGGGACAATCAAGAGACCCAGTACTTC.

This clone turned up a few times. V usage is TRBV19 and J usage is TRBJ2-7, with TRBD1 as a possible D gene (6 bases). Trimming cost V 1 base and J 2 bases, with 9 bases left between them. Germline V lookup: CDR1 LNHDA, CDR2 SQIVND (reference sequence). The CDR3 sequence is 14 residues long. CDR3 DNA: TGTGCCAGTAGTATAGGACAGGCGGCCTACGAGCAGTACTTC. It translates to CASSIGQAAYEQYF.

This chain links TRBV10-3 with TRBJ2-3, with D possibly matching TRBD2 (5 bases). The CDR3 consists of 13 residues. The germline V and J ends were trimmed by 5 bases and 2 bases, with 8 bases remaining between them. The germline gives CDR1 ENHRY, CDR2 SYGVKD. The CDR3 region is CAISKAVTDTQYF. CDR3 bases: TGTGCCATCAGTAAAGCGGTCACAGATACGCAGTATTTT.

This chain connects TRBV30 to TRBJ1-5; D gene ambiguous. The V and J ends lost 5 bases and 7 bases respectively, with 15 bases between them. Looked up from germline, CDR1 is GTSNPN and CDR2 is SVGIG (reference sequence). The CDR3 is made up of 13 amino acids. As DNA, the CDR3 is TGTGCCTGGGGAAATGGCGGGAACCAGCCCCAGCATTTT. Its translation: CAWGNGGNQPQHF.

V usage is TRBV5-4 and J usage is TRBJ1-5; D call uncertain. CDR3 size: 14 residues. Per the germline V gene, CDR1 is SGHNT and CDR2 is YYREEE (reference sequence). V lost 0 bases and J lost 7, with 11 bases in between. The CDR3 loop is CASSLEREGQPQHF. DNA for the CDR3: TGTGCCAGCAGCTTGGAAAGGGAGGGCCAGCCCCAGCATTTT.